The present T cell receptor (beta chain) was sequenced within a study of CD8+ T cells in alopecia areata. Turning to the study itself: Treatment comprised oral tofacitinib, 5 to 10 mg twice daily, in treated patients.

General study points: A great number of expanded lesional clones endured in scalp and blood during tofacitinib. Clonality in the scalp and expanded CD8+ clones ranked among the top 100 were significantly decreased by tofacitinib.

CDR1 LNHDA and CDR2 SQIVND come from the germline V gene (reference sequence). This CDR3 is 13 amino acids long. Trimming left V 5 bases short and J 2 bases short, with 10 bases between. With respect to this clone: Its cognate antigen is unknown.

Treatment reported: oral pan-JAK inhibitor, 5-10 mg twice daily. TCR sequencing used cDNA made by reverse transcription of extracted RNA. Method: immunoSEQ multiplex PCR; TCRdb's copy keeps in-frame clones and lacks some. The table lists about 190,000 clones, 64% of them singletons, with about 1.3% in the top ten. This sample comprised CD4+ T cells sorted from blood, obtained between weeks 47 and 50, from a patient treated with tofacitinib. The gene calls are TRBV19 and TRBJ2-7, with D possibly TRBD1 on 5 matching bases. The origin of this receptor is a human donor with alopecia areata. The CDR3 DNA reads TGTGCCAGTAGTTCGACAGACACCTACGAGCAGTACTTC. This codes for CASSSTDTYEQYF.